The 22 T cell receptor beta chains given below trace back to one sample, sequenced in a study of blood T cell repertoires in COVID-19. Here immunoSEQ multiplex PCR was the method, and the copy in TCRdb shows in-frame clones only, minus some. The table shows about 130,000 clones, with 60% to 80% occurring only once. The sample comprised peripheral blood. Receptors were obtained from a man aged 60 to 75 with acute or convalescent COVID-19.

This clone was picked up a small number of times. This chain connects TRBV14 to TRBJ1-1; D is uncertain. The V gene lost 0 bases and the J gene lost 6 bases, with 17 bases spanning the gap. The germline CDR1 and CDR2 sequences are SGHDN and FVKESK. The CDR3 sequence is 16 residues long. The CDR3 is CASSQEDFTRRAEAFF. The CDR3 DNA is TGTGCCAGCAGCCAAGAAGACTTTACGCGTCGGGCTGAAGCTTTCTTT.

This clone was detected only a few times. The chain carries TRBV7-9 and TRBJ1-1; weak D call: TRBD1 (6 bases). Deletions cut 2 bases from V and 11 bases from J, with 18 bases between. The CDR3 is 14 residues long. The V gene's germline CDR1 is SEHNR and CDR2 FQNEAQ (reference sequence). CDR3 coding DNA: TGTGCCAGCAGCTTAATGGGCGGGGGCAGATGGGCTTTCTTT. This gives the protein CASSLMGGGRWAFF.

This chain's CDR3 is CASSEVGTTNYGYTF. The DNA of the CDR3 is TGTGCCAGCAGTGAAGTCGGGACAACTAACTATGGCTACACCTTC. The J gene is TRBJ1-2, the V gene TRBV25-1; the D gene is possibly TRBD1 (6 bases). This CDR3 contains 15 residues. V was trimmed by 2 bases and J by 0 bases, leaving 10 bases between them. The germline CDR1 and CDR2 sequences are MGHDK and SYGVNS.

CDR3 coding DNA: TGTGCCAGCAGCCCCGACTCAGCGGGAGGCAATGAGCAGTTCTTC. This sequence encodes CASSPDSAGGNEQFF. The chain recombines TRBV7-3 with TRBJ2-1; TRBD2 matches 9 bases. With 5 bases clipped from V and 6 bases from J, the junction kept 8 bases outside the gene matches. This CDR3 region has 15 residues. Germline V gives CDR1 SGHTA, CDR2 FQGTGA.

This clone has just a few counts. The chain couples TRBV30 to TRBJ1-6; no definite D call. The CDR3 is 14 amino acids. In germline, CDR1 is GTSNPN, CDR2 SVGIG (reference sequence). V shed 4 bases and J shed 9 bases, with 16 bases lying between them. The CDR3 here is CAWTRHSSRSPLHF. CDR3 nucleotide sequence: TGTGCCTGGACCAGGCACAGTAGTCGTTCACCCCTCCACTTT. Variable domain in full (rest from reference TRBV30 and TRBJ1-6): SQTIHQWPATLVQPVGSPLSLECTVEGTSNPNLYWYRQAAGRGLQLLFYSVGIGQISSEVPQNLSASRPQDRQFILSSKKLLLSDSGFYLCAWTRHSSRSPLHFGNGTRLTVT.

The V and J genes are TRBV7-8 and TRBJ2-1, with D perhaps matching TRBD2 (6 bases). This CDR3 comprises 15 residues. Trimming took off 0 bases at V and 7 bases at J, with 13 bases between the two ends. The germline V gene has CDR1 SGHVS and CDR2 FQNEAQ. As DNA, the CDR3 is TGTGCCAGCAGCTTAGCGCTCGGGAGTCGGAATGAGCAGTTCTTC. Translated: CASSLALGSRNEQFF.

This clone was counted between two and nine times. The genes are TRBV28 and TRBJ2-1; 7 nucleotides align to TRBD2. CDR3 length: 15 amino acids. Germline V CDR1 and CDR2: MDHEN, SYDVKM. V shed 10 bases and J 0 bases; nucleotides not matched to a gene: 9. The CDR3 DNA is TGTGCCATAAGGTCAAGCGGGGTCTCCTACAATGAGCAGTTCTTC. Its translation is CAIRSSGVSYNEQFF. Supplemented by reference TRBV28 and TRBJ2-1, the full variable domain reads DVKVTQSSRYLVKRTGEKVFLECVQDMDHENMFWYRQDPGLGLRLIYFSYDVKMKEKGDIPEGYSVSREKKERFSLILESASTNQTSMYLCAIRSSGVSYNEQFFGPGTRLTVL.

The chain links TRBV18 to TRBJ1-1, with a possible D match to TRBD1 (6 bases). V lost 1 base, J lost 0 bases, and 9 bases lay in between. The CDR3 contains 15 residues. CDR1 is KGHSH and CDR2 is LQKENI in the germline V gene. This CDR3 is CASSPLGDMNTEAFF. The CDR3 nucleotides read TGTGCCAGCTCACCACTTGGGGACATGAACACTGAAGCTTTCTTT.

The genes are TRBV2 and TRBJ2-7; D remains unclear. The CDR3 length is 14 residues. CDR1 SNHLY and CDR2 FYNNEI come from the germline V gene. Trimming left V 5 bases short and J 2 bases short, with 13 bases between. The CDR3 reads CASSPRDEAYEQYF. The CDR3 DNA follows: TGTGCCAGCAGTCCGCGTGACGAGGCCTACGAGCAGTACTTC.

CDR3 DNA: TGTGCCTGGTCCCGTGGACAGGGTATTACCAGTGAAAAACTGTTTTTT. Its protein product is CAWSRGQGITSEKLFF. This rearrangement joins TRBV30 to TRBJ1-4, with 8 bases that match TRBD1. The J segment lost 7 bases and the V segment lost 5 bases, leaving 15 bases of the junction unmatched. The CDR3 is 16 residues long. Germline values: CDR1 GTSNPN, CDR2 SVGIG (reference sequence).

This clone was detected only once. The chain uses TRBV6-5 and TRBJ1-2; D remains unclear. CDR3 length: 14 amino acids. CDR1 is MNHEY and CDR2 is SVGAGI in the germline V gene. V dropped 2 bases and J dropped 4 bases, with 11 bases sitting between them. In nucleotides, the CDR3 is TGTGCCAGCAGTTACGATCGGACTGGCTATGGCTACACCTTC. This encodes CASSYDRTGYGYTF.

V is TRBV12-3 or TRBV12-4 and J is TRBJ2-7, with D possibly being TRBD2 (5 bases). V was pared by 6 bases and J by 5 bases, with 14 bases between. This CDR3 region has 13 residues. This chain's CDR3 is CASSLRRADEQYF. As DNA, the CDR3 is TGTGCCAGCAGCCTCAGGCGGGCTGACGAGCAGTACTTC.

The chain joins TRBV24-1 to TRBJ1-2; D might be TRBD1 (5 bases). The ends were cut back, 6 bases at V and 4 bases at J, with 8 bases in the middle. Germline CDR1 reads KGHDR; CDR2 reads SFDVKD. The CDR3 covers 12 residues. CDR3 in amino acids: CATSLGGYGYTF. In DNA form, the CDR3 reads TGTGCCACCAGTTTGGGGGGCTATGGCTACACCTTC.

This chain connects TRBV6-2 or TRBV6-3 to TRBJ2-1, with D perhaps TRBD1 (5 bases). The V gene's germline CDR1 is MNHEY and CDR2 SVGEGT. This CDR3 comprises 13 residues. V lost 4 bases and J lost 9, with 13 bases in between. The CDR3 bases are TGTGCCAGCAGTTTTGTGGGGCGTGGTGAGCAGTTCTTC. This encodes CASSFVGRGEQFF.

V gene TRBV5-1 combines with J gene TRBJ2-3, with D possibly matching TRBD2 (6 bases). Germline lookup yields CDR1 SGHRS and CDR2 YFSETQ. CDR3 length equals 15 residues. Trimming cost V 6 bases and J 1 base, with 15 bases left between them. The CDR3 DNA follows: TGCGCCAGCACCCGAGGGGACTGGGGCACAGATACGCAGTATTTT. Protein sequence: CASTRGDWGTDTQYF. Variable domain in full (rest from reference TRBV5-1 and TRBJ2-3): KAGVTQTPRYLIKTRGQQVTLSCSPISGHRSVSWYQQTPGQGLQFLFEYFSETQRNKGNFPGRFSGRQFSNSRSEMNVSTLELGDSALYLCASTRGDWGTDTQYFGPGTRLTVL.

This clone was detected once. This chain uses TRBV7-8 with TRBJ2-1, with D tentatively TRBD2 (6 bases). Per germline, CDR1 SGHVS and CDR2 FQNEAQ. The CDR3 is made up of 14 amino acids. V lost 8 bases, J lost 8 bases, and 19 bases lay in between. For the CDR3, the DNA is TGTGCCAGCTTGCGGGGCGAACGGAGGCATGAGCAGTTCTTC. Amino acids: CASLRGERRHEQFF.

V is TRBV20-1 and J is TRBJ2-7; D gene unclear. Trimming removed 3 bases from V and 9 bases from J, with 9 bases in between. Germline CDR1 and CDR2: DFQATT and SNEGSKA (reference sequence). The CDR3 covers 10 residues. CDR3 sequence: CSARREVQYF. For the CDR3, the DNA is TGCAGTGCTAGGCGAGAGGTGCAGTACTTC.

The chain joins TRBV3-1 (or the pseudogene TRBV3-2) to TRBJ1-5, with D unclear. The CDR3 spans 14 residues. Per germline, CDR1 LGHDT and CDR2 YNNKEL (reference sequence). Trimming took off 4 bases at V and 1 base at J, with 8 bases between the two ends. The CDR3: CASSRGGSNQPQHF. In DNA form, the CDR3 reads TGTGCCAGCAGCCGCGGAGGAAGCAATCAGCCCCAGCATTTT.

J is TRBJ1-4 and V is TRBV4-2; the D is unclear. Per the germline V gene, CDR1 is LGHNA and CDR2 is YNFKEQ. With 0 bases removed from V and 8 bases from J, the gap between germline ends came to 16 bases. The CDR3 has 16 residues. CDR3 nucleotide sequence: TGTGCCAGCAGCCAAGAGATGGGAGCCTATGGCGAAAAACTGTTTTTT. Protein: CASSQEMGAYGEKLFF.

The rearrangement joins TRBV9 to TRBJ1-2, with D possibly being TRBD1 (5 bases). This CDR3 has 15 amino acids. V shed 0 bases and J shed 5 bases, with 14 bases lying between them. Looked up from germline, CDR1 is SGDLS and CDR2 is YYNGEE. The CDR3 here is CASSVGPGHQYGYTF. CDR3 bases: TGTGCCAGCAGCGTAGGGCCAGGACACCAGTATGGCTACACCTTC.

The CDR3 DNA follows: TGCGCCAGCAGCTTCACGACAGCTAAGGACACTGAAGCTTTCTTT. Encoded protein: CASSFTTAKDTEAFF. The chain carries TRBV5-1 and TRBJ1-1; D possibly corresponds to TRBD1 (5 bases). Per germline, CDR1 SGHRS and CDR2 YFSETQ. The germline V and J ends were trimmed by 2 bases and 3 bases, with 14 bases remaining between them. CDR3 length equals 15 residues.

V and J are TRBV6-5 and TRBJ1-2; D not resolved. This CDR3 is built from 14 residues. Germline assignment: CDR1 MNHEY and CDR2 SVGAGI. The V and J ends lost 3 bases and 1 base respectively, with 9 bases between them. CDR3 sequence (DNA): TGTGCCAGCAGTTATACACCCGATAACTATGGCTACACCTTC. Translated: CASSYTPDNYGYTF.